The sequence of this TCR beta chain was determined in a study of blood T cell repertoires in COVID-19. Study in general: The origin of the acute and convalescent COVID-19 samples was the United States, Italy and Spain. PBMCs, B-cell-depleted T cells, or T cells were the source of the cDNA or gDNA that made up the material.

J was trimmed by 3 bases and V by 4 bases; bases with no gene match: 8. Germline CDR1 is LGHDT and CDR2 is YNNKEL (reference sequence). The CDR3 is made up of 16 amino acids. The authors' processing: Amplifying reference gene primers gave estimates of nucleated cell counts. The method was immunoSEQ multiplex PCR; TCRdb's version includes in-frame clones alone and lacks a portion of them. V and J calls and clone size follow that table, whereas D and trimming were derived from the DNA. The data contain about 140,000 clones, 60% to 85% of them singletons. The specimen sequenced was peripheral blood. V and J are TRBV3-1 (or the pseudogene TRBV3-2) and TRBJ2-7, with 11 bases matching TRBD1. The clonotype comes from a man between 50 and 59 years old with active or convalescent COVID-19. The CDR3 nucleotides read TGTGCCAGCAGCCCAGCCCGGACAGGGGGCATCTACGAGCAGTACTTC. Translated, it gives CASSPARTGGIYEQYF.